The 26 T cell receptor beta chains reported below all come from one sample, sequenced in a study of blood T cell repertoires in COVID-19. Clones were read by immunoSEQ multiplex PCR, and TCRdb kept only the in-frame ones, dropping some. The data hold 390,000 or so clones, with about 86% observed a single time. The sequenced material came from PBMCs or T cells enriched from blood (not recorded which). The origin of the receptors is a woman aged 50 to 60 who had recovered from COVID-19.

This CDR3 reads CATRAGQGAGANVLTF. The CDR3 coding sequence is TGTGCCACCCGGGCGGGACAGGGGGCTGGGGCCAACGTCCTGACTTTC. The rearrangement links TRBV19 to TRBJ2-6; TRBD1 aligns across 11 bases. Unmatched junction bases numbered 7, after V lost 10 bases and J lost 2 bases. The germline CDR1 and CDR2 sequences are LNHDA and SQIVND (reference sequence). The CDR3 has 16 amino acids. Complete variable domain (other parts from reference TRBV19 and TRBJ2-6): DGGITQSPKYLFRKEGQNVTLSCEQNLNHDAMYWYRQDPGQGLRLIYYSQIVNDFQKGDIAEGYSVSREKKESFPLTVTSAQKNPTAFYLCATRAGQGAGANVLTFGAGSRLTVL.

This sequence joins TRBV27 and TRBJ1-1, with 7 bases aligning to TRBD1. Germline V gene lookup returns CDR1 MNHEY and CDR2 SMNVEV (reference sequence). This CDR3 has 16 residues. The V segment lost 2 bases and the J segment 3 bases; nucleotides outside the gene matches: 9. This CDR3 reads CASSLDREMLDTEAFF. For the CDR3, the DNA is TGTGCCAGCAGTTTAGACAGGGAGATGTTGGACACTGAAGCTTTCTTT.

CDR3 loop: CASSHNRGDTQYF. For the CDR3, the DNA is TGTGCCAGCAGTCACAACAGGGGGGATACGCAGTATTTT. The chain has TRBV6-2 or TRBV6-3 and TRBJ2-3; TRBD1 agrees at 8 bases. Germline V gives CDR1 MNHEY, CDR2 SVGEGT. CDR3 length: 13 amino acids. Trimming cost V 5 bases and J 6 bases; bases outside gene matches: 4.

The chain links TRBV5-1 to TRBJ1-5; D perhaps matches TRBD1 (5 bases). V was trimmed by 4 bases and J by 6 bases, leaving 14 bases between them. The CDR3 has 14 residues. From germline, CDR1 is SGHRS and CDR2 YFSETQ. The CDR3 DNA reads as TGCGCCAGCAGCCCGGAGGGGCACAGTCAGCCCCAGCATTTT. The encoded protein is CASSPEGHSQPQHF.

CDR3 sequence reads: CASSLEWDEGEQYF. CDR3 sequence (DNA): TGTGCCAGCAGCTTAGAGTGGGATGAGGGCGAGCAGTACTTC. This sequence joins TRBV7-9 and TRBJ2-7, with a possible D match to TRBD2 (5 bases). With 1 base removed from V and 6 bases from J, the gap between germline ends came to 13 bases. Germline V gives CDR1 SEHNR, CDR2 FQNEAQ (reference sequence). This CDR3 has 14 residues.

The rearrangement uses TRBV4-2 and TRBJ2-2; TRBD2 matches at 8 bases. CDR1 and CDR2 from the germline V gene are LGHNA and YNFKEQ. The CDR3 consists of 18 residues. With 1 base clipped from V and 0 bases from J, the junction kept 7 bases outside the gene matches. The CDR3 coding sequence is TGTGCCAGCAGCCAAGGAGGTAGCGGGGCTTCGAACACCGGGGAGCTGTTTTTT. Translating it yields CASSQGGSGASNTGELFF.

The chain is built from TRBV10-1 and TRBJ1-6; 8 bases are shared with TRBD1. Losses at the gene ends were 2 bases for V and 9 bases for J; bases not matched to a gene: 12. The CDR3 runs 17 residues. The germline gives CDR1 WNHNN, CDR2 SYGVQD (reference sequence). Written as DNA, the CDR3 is TGCGCCAGCAGTGAGATCATCGCAGGGGGCAGCGGTTCACCCCTCCACTTT. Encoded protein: CASSEIIAGGSGSPLHF.

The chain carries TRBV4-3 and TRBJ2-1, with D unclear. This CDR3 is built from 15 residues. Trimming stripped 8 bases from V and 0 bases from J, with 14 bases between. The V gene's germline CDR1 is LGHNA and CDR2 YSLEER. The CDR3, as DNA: TGCGCCAGCGGAACTACTACCAGCTCCTACAATGAGCAGTTCTTC. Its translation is CASGTTTSSYNEQFF.

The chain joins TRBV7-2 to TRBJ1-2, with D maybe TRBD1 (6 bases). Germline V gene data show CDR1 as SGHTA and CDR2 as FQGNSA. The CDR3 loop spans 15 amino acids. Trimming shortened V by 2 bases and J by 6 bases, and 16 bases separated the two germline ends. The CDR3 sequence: CASSLREGVRDGYTF. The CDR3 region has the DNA TGTGCCAGCAGCTTAAGGGAGGGGGTGAGGGATGGCTACACCTTC.

The CDR3 protein is CASSRDRVITEAFF. DNA of the CDR3: TGTGCCAGCAGCCGGGACAGAGTAATCACTGAAGCTTTCTTT. The chain combines TRBV6-5 with TRBJ1-1, with 7 bases that match TRBD1. CDR3 size: 14 residues. Germline V gene sequence: CDR1 MNHEY, CDR2 SVGAGI. J was trimmed by 4 bases and V by 6 bases; bases with no gene match: 8.

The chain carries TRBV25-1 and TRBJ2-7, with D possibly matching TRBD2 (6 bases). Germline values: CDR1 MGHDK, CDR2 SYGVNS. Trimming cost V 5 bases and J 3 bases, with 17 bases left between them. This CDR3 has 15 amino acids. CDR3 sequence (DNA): TGTGCCAGCAGTTTGGAGGGAGGAGCCTTCTACGAGCAGTACTTC. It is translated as CASSLEGGAFYEQYF.

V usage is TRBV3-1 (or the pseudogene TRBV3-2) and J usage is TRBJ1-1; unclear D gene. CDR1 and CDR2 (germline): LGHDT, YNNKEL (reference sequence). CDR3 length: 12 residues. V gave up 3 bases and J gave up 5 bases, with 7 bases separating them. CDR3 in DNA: TGTGCCAGCAGCCACTCCAGTACTGAAGCTTTCTTT. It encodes CASSHSSTEAFF.

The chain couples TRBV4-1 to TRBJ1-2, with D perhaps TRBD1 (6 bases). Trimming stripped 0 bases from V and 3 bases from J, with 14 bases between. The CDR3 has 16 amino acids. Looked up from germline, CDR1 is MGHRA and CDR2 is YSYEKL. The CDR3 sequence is CASSQEGGLSYYGYTF. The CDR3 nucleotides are TGCGCCAGCAGCCAAGAGGGGGGGCTATCTTACTATGGCTACACCTTC.

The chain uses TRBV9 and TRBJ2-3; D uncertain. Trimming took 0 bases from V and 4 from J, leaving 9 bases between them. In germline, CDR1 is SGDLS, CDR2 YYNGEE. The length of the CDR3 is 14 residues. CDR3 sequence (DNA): TGTGCCAGCAGCGTAGGGCTGGTCCCAGATACGCAGTATTTT. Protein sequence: CASSVGLVPDTQYF.

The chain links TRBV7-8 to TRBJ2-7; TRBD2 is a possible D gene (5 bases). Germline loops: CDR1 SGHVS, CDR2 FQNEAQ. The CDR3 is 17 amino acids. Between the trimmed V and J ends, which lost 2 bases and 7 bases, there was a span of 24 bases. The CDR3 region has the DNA TGTGCCAGCAGCTTAATGGCCGCTACCATCATGTGGGAGGAGCAGTACTTC. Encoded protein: CASSLMAATIMWEEQYF.

CDR3 sequence (DNA): TGTGCCAGTAGTACGCAGTACTCTGGAAACACCATATATTTT. This encodes CASSTQYSGNTIYF. V gene TRBV19 combines with J gene TRBJ1-3, with no clear D. V was shortened by 4 bases and J by 0 bases, with 7 bases between the two germline ends. CDR3 length: 14 amino acids. The germline CDR1 and CDR2 sequences are LNHDA and SQIVND (reference sequence).

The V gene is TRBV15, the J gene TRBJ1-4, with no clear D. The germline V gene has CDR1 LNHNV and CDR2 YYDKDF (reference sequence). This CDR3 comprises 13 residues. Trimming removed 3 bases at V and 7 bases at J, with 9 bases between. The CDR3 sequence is CATSSSRREKLFF. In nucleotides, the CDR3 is TGTGCCACCAGCAGTAGTCGTCGTGAAAAACTGTTTTTT.

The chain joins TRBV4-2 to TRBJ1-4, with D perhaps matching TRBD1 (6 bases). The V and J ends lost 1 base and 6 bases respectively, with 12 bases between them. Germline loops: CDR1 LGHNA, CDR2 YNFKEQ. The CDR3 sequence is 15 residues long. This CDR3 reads CASSQGGAGDEKLFF. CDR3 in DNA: TGTGCCAGCAGCCAAGGAGGGGCAGGGGATGAAAAACTGTTTTTT.

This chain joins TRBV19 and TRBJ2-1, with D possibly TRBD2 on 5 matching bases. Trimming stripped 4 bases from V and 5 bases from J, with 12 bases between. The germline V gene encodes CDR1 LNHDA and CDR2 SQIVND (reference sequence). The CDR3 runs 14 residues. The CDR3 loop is CASSRGVTDNEQFF. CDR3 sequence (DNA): TGTGCCAGTAGTAGGGGAGTGACGGACAATGAGCAGTTCTTC.

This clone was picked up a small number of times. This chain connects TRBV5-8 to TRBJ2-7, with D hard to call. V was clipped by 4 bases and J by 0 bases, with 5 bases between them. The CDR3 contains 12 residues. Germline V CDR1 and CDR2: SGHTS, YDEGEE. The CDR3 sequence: CASSLSSYEQYF. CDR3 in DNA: TGTGCCAGCAGCCTCTCCTCCTACGAGCAGTACTTC.

CDR3 protein: CASSQGTSGVYNEQFF. CDR3 nucleotides: TGCGCCAGCAGCCAAGGAACTAGCGGGGTTTACAATGAGCAGTTCTTC. This chain links TRBV4-1 with TRBJ2-1; 10 positions agree with TRBD2. This CDR3 has 16 amino acids. Germline V gene lookup returns CDR1 MGHRA and CDR2 YSYEKL. With 1 base clipped from V and 4 bases from J, the junction kept 4 bases outside the gene matches.

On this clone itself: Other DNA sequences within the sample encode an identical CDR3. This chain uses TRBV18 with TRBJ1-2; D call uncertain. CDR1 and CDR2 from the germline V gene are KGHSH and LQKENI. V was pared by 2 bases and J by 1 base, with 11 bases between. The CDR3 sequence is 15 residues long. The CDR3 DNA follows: TGTGCCAGCTCACCATCGGCAGGAGGTAACTATGGCTACACCTTC. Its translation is CASSPSAGGNYGYTF.

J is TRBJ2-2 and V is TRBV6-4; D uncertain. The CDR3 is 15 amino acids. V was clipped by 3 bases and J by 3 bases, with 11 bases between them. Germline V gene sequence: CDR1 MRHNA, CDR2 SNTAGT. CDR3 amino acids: CASSEGSFDTGELFF. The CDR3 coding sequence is TGTGCCAGCAGTGAGGGCAGTTTTGACACCGGGGAGCTGTTTTTT.

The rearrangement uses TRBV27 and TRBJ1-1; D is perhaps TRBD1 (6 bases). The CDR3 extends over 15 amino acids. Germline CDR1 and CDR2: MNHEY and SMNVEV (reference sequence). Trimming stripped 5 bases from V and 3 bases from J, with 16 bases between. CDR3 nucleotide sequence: TGTGCCAGCAGTCCCGTAGGGGGACTAGACACTGAAGCTTTCTTT. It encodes CASSPVGGLDTEAFF.

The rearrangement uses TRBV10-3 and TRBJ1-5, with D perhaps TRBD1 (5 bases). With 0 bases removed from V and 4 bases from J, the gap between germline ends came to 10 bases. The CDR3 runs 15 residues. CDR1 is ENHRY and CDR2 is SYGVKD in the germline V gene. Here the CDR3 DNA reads TGTGCCATCAGTGAGTCAGGGGAAACAAATCAGCCCCAGCATTTT. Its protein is CAISESGETNQPQHF.

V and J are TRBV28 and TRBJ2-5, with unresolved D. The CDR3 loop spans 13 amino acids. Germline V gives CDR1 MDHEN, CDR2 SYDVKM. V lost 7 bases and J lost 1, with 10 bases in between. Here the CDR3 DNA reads TGTGCCAGCAATTCTCCCGTCCAAGAGACCCAGTACTTC. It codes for CASNSPVQETQYF.